This T cell receptor (beta chain) was captured by sequencing in a study of graft-versus-host responses after intestinal transplantation. General study findings and limits: Early post-transplant HvG declines tracked with peak circulating GvH clone levels.

In germline, CDR1 is SGHVS, CDR2 FNYEAQ. The CDR3 spans 15 residues. Trimming removed 5 bases at V and 0 bases at J, with 14 bases between. Clones were sequenced by immunoSEQ multiplex PCR, and TCRdb holds only the in-frame ones, with some missing. In the table there are under 40,000 clones, around 94% of which are singletons. As regards this clone: What it binds is unknown.

The sequenced sample was PBMCs, obtained 16 days after intestinal transplant. The rearrangement links TRBV7-6 to TRBJ2-7; D possibly corresponds to TRBD2 (5 bases). The source is a human patient who received an intestinal transplant, so some T cells may come from the graft donor. CDR3 nucleotides: TGTGCCAGCAGCCCGCGAGCGGATAGCTCCTACGAGCAGTACTTC. This codes for CASSPRADSSYEQYF.